One sample yielded the 30 T cell receptor beta chains listed below, sequenced in a study of tumor-infiltrating lymphocytes in primary liver carcinoma. Both blood RNA, taken from unsorted whole blood, and germline DNA were extracted. The investigators made TCR beta cDNA from about 500 ng total RNA, using a constant-region primer. Libraries covering TCR beta were generated through three nested multiplex PCR rounds (using a slightly modified ARM-PCR). For approximately 11 cycles apiece, the opening two PCR rounds ran with TRBV1-TRBV30 forward primers and a C-beta reverse primer. TCRdb ran MiXCR on the multiplex PCR reads and lists one entry per CDR3 protein. The sample has 150,000 to 200,000 distinct CDR3 sequences; over 50% are singletons. The sequenced sample was peripheral blood. These receptor sequences come from a middle-aged man with primary liver carcinoma and hepatitis B virus infection.

As for this clonotype: The junction differs from germline at one of its ends, possibly a read error. The chain recombines TRBV29-1 with TRBJ2-2; 7 bases are shared with TRBD2. The CDR3 spans 15 residues. In germline, CDR1 is SQVTM, CDR2 ANQGSEA. The CDR3 here is CSVEDDAGAPGELFF. The CDR3 DNA follows: TGTAGTGTTGAAGACGACGCGGGAGCCCCCGGGGAGCTGTTTTTT.

This clonotype was recorded at least ten times. The chain combines TRBV11-3 with TRBJ2-5; D is uncertain. V was clipped by 3 bases and J by 4 bases, with 9 bases between them. In germline, CDR1 is SGHNT, CDR2 YENEEA. The CDR3 contains 13 residues. CDR3 nucleotides: TGTGCCAGCAGCTTTGGGGAACGAGAGACCCAGTACTTC. It yields the protein CASSFGERETQYF.

This clonotype was counted a few times. V usage is TRBV5-1 and J usage is TRBJ2-7; 8 positions match TRBD2. The CDR3 has 15 amino acids. The germline V gene encodes CDR1 SGHRS and CDR2 YFSETQ. The trim removed 2 bases at V and 2 bases at J, leaving 6 bases unmatched. This CDR3 reads CASSFSGGRTYEQYF. The CDR3 DNA reads TGCGCCAGCAGCTTCTCGGGGGGGCGGACCTACGAGCAGTACTTC.

This clonotype has only a few counts. This sequence may be a read error, since a much larger clone differs from it by one base. The chain's CDR3 is CVSSLNAGVADTQYF. In DNA form, the CDR3 reads TGTGTCAGCAGCTTAAACGCGGGAGTTGCAGATACGCAGTATTTT. The chain is built from TRBV11-2 and TRBJ2-3, with TRBD2 matching over 7 bases. CDR1 and CDR2 from the germline V gene are SGHAT and FQNNGV. The CDR3 is 15 amino acids.

The chain combines TRBV5-6 with TRBJ2-2; 7 bases line up with TRBD2. V dropped 2 bases and J dropped 4; count of bases not matched to a gene: 5. The CDR3 spans 15 residues. The germline gives CDR1 SGHDT, CDR2 YYEEEE. CDR3 in DNA: TGTGCCAGCAGCTTCGGACTAGTGGTCACCGGGGAGCTGTTTTTT. Amino acids: CASSFGLVVTGELFF.

The chain links TRBV12-3 or TRBV12-4 to TRBJ1-1, with a tentative D call TRBD1 (5 bases). The CDR3 is 15 amino acids. V was clipped by 5 bases and J by 1 base, with 14 bases between them. The CDR3, as DNA: TGTGCCAGCAGTCTGAAGGGGACTGCGAACACTGAAGCTTTCTTT. Protein: CASSLKGTANTEAFF.

Turning to this clonotype: As the CDR3 is not closed by the conserved phenylalanine or tryptophan, this likely results from a read error. This chain joins TRBV29-1 and TRBJ2-1, with 7 bases lining up with TRBD2. This CDR3 has 16 amino acids. Looked up from germline, CDR1 is SQVTM and CDR2 is ANQGSEA. The V segment lost 1 base and the J segment 3 bases; nucleotides outside the gene matches: 9. CDR3 sequence (DNA): TGCAGCGTTGAAGGGGGCGGGGCTAGCGGCTACAATGAGCAGTTCTTA. This sequence encodes CSVEGGGASGYNEQFL.

The chain couples TRBV29-1 to TRBJ2-5, with D perhaps TRBD1 or TRBD2 (5 bases each). CDR1 and CDR2 from the germline V gene are SQVTM and ANQGSEA. Trimming cost V 7 bases and J 1 base, with 13 bases left between them. CDR3 size: 13 residues. CDR3 in DNA: TGCAGCGACGCTGGGGGATTCCAAGAGACCCAGTACTTC. Its protein is CSDAGGFQETQYF. The full variable domain, in which reference TRBV29-1 and TRBJ2-5 provide the parts outside the CDR3, is SAVISQKPSRDICQRGTSLTIQCQVDSQVTMMFWYRQQPGQSLTLIATANQGSEATYESGFVIDKFPISRPNLTFSTLTVSNMSPEDSSIYLCSDAGGFQETQYFGPGTRLLVL.

The chain links TRBV4-1 to TRBJ2-7; 11 bases are a match to TRBD1. The germline V gene encodes CDR1 MGHRA and CDR2 YSYEKL. The V gene end was trimmed by 4 bases and the J gene end by 0 bases; junction bases not matched to a gene: 2. The CDR3 runs 15 residues. CDR3 bases: TGCGCCAGCAGCCCGGGACAGGGGGTCTCCTACGAGCAGTACTTC. Translated: CASSPGQGVSYEQYF.

The table lists this clonotype with many counts. The rearrangement joins TRBV12-3 or TRBV12-4 to TRBJ2-6; D is undetermined. V dropped 1 base and J dropped 0 bases, with 4 bases sitting between them. This CDR3 has 15 residues. The CDR3 DNA reads TGTGCCAGCAGTTTAGGAGCCTCTGGGGCCAACGTCCTGACTTTC. Protein product: CASSLGASGANVLTF.

This clonotype has just a few counts. The V gene is TRBV6-1, the J gene TRBJ2-1; 8 nucleotides match TRBD2. V gave up 8 bases and J gave up 2 bases; unmatched junction bases: 8. This CDR3 is 15 amino acids long. The germline CDR1 and CDR2 sequences are MNHNS and SASEGT. CDR3 loop: CASRSGSFAYNEQFF. The DNA of the CDR3 is TGTGCCAGCCGCAGCGGGAGTTTCGCCTACAATGAGCAGTTCTTC.

As to this clonotype: One junction end disagrees with the germline gene, perhaps due to a read error. The chain joins TRBV11-2 to TRBJ2-6; D is perhaps TRBD1 or TRBD2 (6 bases each). This CDR3 is 14 amino acids long. The V gene's germline CDR1 is SGHAT and CDR2 FQNNGV. The CDR3 DNA is TGTGCCAGCAGTCCGACATGGGGGGCCAACTTCCTGAGTTTC. This gives the protein CASSPTWGANFLSF.

This clonotype was counted between two and nine times. This chain links TRBV12-3 or TRBV12-4 with TRBJ2-3; D possibly corresponds to TRBD2 (6 bases). The length of the CDR3 is 15 residues. Trimming stripped 3 bases from V and 1 base from J, with 11 bases between. CDR3 nucleotides: TGTGCCAGCAGTTTCCGGTCTAGCGGCACAGATACGCAGTATTTT. Encoded protein: CASSFRSSGTDTQYF.

The chain has TRBV5-1 and TRBJ2-7; maybe TRBD2 (6 bases). The CDR3 spans 14 residues. Between the trimmed V and J ends, which lost 0 bases and 4 bases, there was a span of 11 bases. Germline V gives CDR1 SGHRS, CDR2 YFSETQ. Here the CDR3 DNA reads TGCGCCAGCAGCTTGGGCGGGGTCGGATACGAGCAGTACTTC. Its protein is CASSLGGVGYEQYF.

This clonotype was observed a handful of times. Since a much larger clone is just one base distant, this may be a read error. V and J are TRBV11-2 and TRBJ2-7; a weak D match, TRBD2 (5 bases). Germline CDR1 SGHAT, CDR2 FQNNGV. Trimming took 0 bases from V and 3 from J, leaving 12 bases between them. The CDR3 has 15 residues. The CDR3: CASSLDPSSNYEQYF. The CDR3 DNA reads as TGTGCCAGCAGCTTAGACCCTAGCTCTAACTACGAGCAGTACTTC.

A word on this clonotype: At one boundary the junction diverges from the germline segment, which might be a read error. The rearrangement links TRBV7-9 to TRBJ2-5, with TRBD1 matching 10 bases. The CDR3 is 16 amino acids. Germline CDR1 SEHNR, CDR2 FQNEAQ (reference sequence). DNA of the CDR3: TGTGCCAGCAGCTCGGGGGACAGGGGACTCCAAGAGACCCAGTGCTTC. It encodes CASSSGDRGLQETQCF.

The V call is TRBV28, the J call TRBJ2-7; 8 bases map to TRBD2. V lost 5 bases to trimming and J lost 3 bases; unmatched junction nucleotides: 6. This CDR3 spans 14 amino acids. Germline V lookup: CDR1 MDHEN, CDR2 SYDVKM. The CDR3 spells CASSRGGRFYEQYF. The CDR3 DNA reads as TGTGCCAGCAGTCGGGGGGGCCGTTTCTACGAGCAGTACTTC.

Concerning this clonotype itself: This may stem from a read error, because a much larger clone lies one nucleotide away. A read error is likely, as this CDR3 ends without the conserved phenylalanine or tryptophan. V usage is TRBV29-1 and J usage is TRBJ2-7; D gene ambiguous. The CDR3 contains 13 residues. Between the trimmed V and J ends, which lost 6 bases and 0 bases, there was a span of 12 bases. In germline, CDR1 is SQVTM, CDR2 ANQGSEA. The CDR3: CSVKTPSSYEQYL. CDR3 coding DNA: TGCAGCGTGAAGACACCGAGCTCCTACGAGCAGTACCTC.

This chain links TRBV4-2 with TRBJ1-1; a weak D match, TRBD1 (5 bases). The CDR3 is 16 amino acids. Germline values: CDR1 LGHNA, CDR2 YNFKEQ. The germline V and J ends were trimmed by 3 bases and 0 bases, with 14 bases remaining between them. The CDR3 region is CASSHSWAGLNTEAFF. The DNA of the CDR3 is TGTGCCAGCAGCCATAGTTGGGCGGGACTGAACACTGAAGCTTTCTTT.

This chain links TRBV11-2 with TRBJ2-3; D is uncertain. Germline CDR1 is SGHAT and CDR2 is FQNNGV. V lost 1 base, J lost 5 bases, and 13 bases lay in between. The CDR3 runs 15 residues. Here the CDR3 reads CASSLADRDRDTQYF. The CDR3 DNA sequence: TGTGCCAGCAGCTTAGCGGATAGGGATAGAGATACGCAGTATTTT. The full variable domain, its missing parts supplied by reference TRBV11-2 and TRBJ2-3, is EAGVAQSPRYKIIEKRQSVAFWCNPISGHATLYWYQQILGQGPKLLIQFQNNGVVDDSQLPKDRFSAERLKGVDSTLKIQPAKLEDSAVYLCASSLADRDRDTQYFGPGTRLTVL.

Of note for this clonotype: A junction end diverges from the germline sequence, so it may reflect a read error. The V gene is TRBV5-1, the J gene TRBJ2-7, with 8 bases identical to TRBD2. Germline loops: CDR1 SGHRS, CDR2 YFSETQ. This CDR3 has 16 residues. The CDR3 nucleotides are TGCGCCAGCAGCAGCGCAATTAGCGGGACTGGCTACGAGCAATACTTC. Amino acid sequence: CASSSAISGTGYEQYF.

The chain combines TRBV28 with TRBJ2-1; TRBD2 aligns across 9 bases. The CDR3 covers 16 residues. Germline V CDR1 and CDR2: MDHEN, SYDVKM. V shed 6 bases, J shed 8 bases, and the junction held 14 bases outside the gene matches. In DNA form, the CDR3 reads TGTGCCAGCAGACCCTTGCGAGCGGGAGGTTGGGATGAGCAGTTCTTC. Its protein product is CASRPLRAGGWDEQFF. Filled out from reference TRBV28 and TRBJ2-1, the complete variable domain reads DVKVTQSSRYLVKRTGEKVFLECVQDMDHENMFWYRQDPGLGLRLIYFSYDVKMKEKGDIPEGYSVSREKKERFSLILESASTNQTSMYLCASRPLRAGGWDEQFFGPGTRLTVL.

A remark on this clonotype: An end of the junction differs from the germline gene, which may be a read error. V and J are TRBV6-1 and TRBJ1-2; no reliable D call. CDR1 and CDR2 (germline): MNHNS, SASEGT. This CDR3 contains 15 residues. For the CDR3, the DNA is TGTGCCAGCAGTGTTGGAGCTTCATTCGACTATGGCTACAACTTC. Translated, it gives CASSVGASFDYGYNF.

V and J are TRBV6-5 and TRBJ1-5; D might be TRBD1 (5 bases). The CDR3 runs 12 residues. Trimming pared 2 bases from V and 9 bases from J, leaving 8 bases between. Germline-derived CDR1 and CDR2 are MNHEY and SVGAGI. The chain's CDR3 is CASSYGAGPQHF. For the CDR3, the DNA is TGTGCCAGCAGTTACGGGGCCGGGCCCCAGCATTTT.

On this clonotype: The junction and the germline gene differ at one end; a read error may be behind it. The chain has TRBV11-2 and TRBJ2-1, with 9 bases that match TRBD1. The CDR3 extends over 15 amino acids. From germline, CDR1 is SGHAT and CDR2 FQNNGV. The CDR3 protein is CVSNYRGPGHNEHFF. CDR3 coding DNA: TGTGTCAGCAACTACAGGGGGCCCGGTCACAATGAGCACTTCTTC.

Concerning this clonotype itself: At one of its ends the junction is not consistent with the germline gene, which may arise from a read error. V and J are TRBV11-1 and TRBJ2-1; 10 nucleotides agree with TRBD2. The CDR3 loop spans 16 amino acids. Germline CDR1 is SGHAT and CDR2 is FQDESV (reference sequence). CDR3 region: CASSVSLAGAGSEQFF. The CDR3 nucleotides read TGCGCCAGCAGCGTGTCTCTAGCGGGGGCGGGTAGTGAGCAGTTCTTC.

This chain connects TRBV10-2 to TRBJ2-7, with 8 nucleotides matching TRBD2. Germline V gene lookup returns CDR1 WSHSY and CDR2 SAAADI. CDR3 length equals 15 residues. V shed 0 bases, J shed 4 bases, and the junction held 5 bases outside the gene matches. In DNA, the CDR3 is TGCGCCAGCAGTGAGTCTAGCGGGATAGTGTACGAGCAGTACTTC. Encoded protein: CASSESSGIVYEQYF.

There are a few counts of this clonotype. A much larger clone lies one base from this, so it may be a read error. The rearrangement links TRBV11-1 to TRBJ2-2; 10 bases align to TRBD1. The CDR3 has 15 amino acids. V dropped 8 bases and J dropped 4; count of bases not matched to a gene: 7. CDR1 SGHAT and CDR2 FQDESV come from the germline V gene (reference sequence). The CDR3 loop reads CASCPTGGGTGELFF. CDR3 in DNA: TGTGCCAGCTGCCCGACAGGGGGCGGCACCGGGGAGCTGTTTTTT.

This clonotype was observed a few times. This chain connects TRBV6-6 to TRBJ1-6, with D unresolved. Germline CDR1 reads MNHNY; CDR2 reads SVGAGI (reference sequence). Trimming cost V 4 bases and J 8 bases, with 12 bases left between them. This CDR3 is built from 14 residues. The CDR3, as DNA: TGTGCCAGCAGTTTGACCCCGGCGGATTCACCCCTCCACTTT. Translation gives CASSLTPADSPLHF.

With regard to this clonotype: Germline is not matched at one junction end, which may reflect a read error. J is TRBJ2-5 and V is TRBV5-4, with TRBD1 matching over 11 bases. Germline values: CDR1 SGHNT, CDR2 YYREEE (reference sequence). This CDR3 comprises 15 residues. This CDR3 is CVSSQSGTGGETQYF. The CDR3 DNA reads TGTGTCAGCAGTCAGAGCGGGACAGGGGGGGAGACCCAGTACTTC. Full variable domain (outside the CDR3, taken from reference TRBV5-4 and TRBJ2-5): ETGVTQSPTHLIKTRGQQVTLRCSSQSGHNTVSWYQQALGQGPQFIFQYYREEENGRGNFPPRFSGLQFPNYSSELNVNALELDDSALYLCVSSQSGTGGETQYFGPGTRLLVL.